These T cell receptor beta chains were read from a single sample in a study of T cell responses to AZD1222 COVID-19 vaccine. Measured with immunoSEQ multiplex PCR; TCRdb has only the in-frame clones, and not every one. The data show about 120,000 clones, 75% to 90% seen once. The starting material was peripheral blood, obtained on day 0 of AZD1222 vaccination. The receptors originated from an adult in good health. The CDR3 runs from the conserved cysteine through the conserved F or W. Each record gives: CDR3 protein, V gene, J gene.

CDR3: CASSLGVFTEAFF
V: TRBV5-5
J: TRBJ1-1

CDR3: CASSRSRGRGGMNTEAFF
V: TRBV27
J: TRBJ1-1

CDR3: CASSSPVYSGLRTDTQYF
V: TRBV11-2
J: TRBJ2-3

CDR3: CASRNQGTSYEQYF
V: TRBV28
J: TRBJ2-7

CDR3: CASSRQGAYEQYF
V: TRBV3-1/TRBV3-2
J: TRBJ2-7

CDR3: CASSLAGGETQYF
V: TRBV5-4
J: TRBJ2-5

CDR3: CASSQAVGMGTEAFF
V: TRBV3-1/TRBV3-2
J: TRBJ1-1

CDR3: CASSVGHYSGNTIYF
V: TRBV7-8
J: TRBJ1-3

CDR3: CASSLWAGGTRGYTF
V: TRBV28
J: TRBJ1-2

CDR3: CASSWGGNEQFF
V: TRBV3-1/TRBV3-2
J: TRBJ2-1

CDR3: CASSFRGLDQPQHF
V: TRBV5-1
J: TRBJ1-5

CDR3: CASSYSGGGINQPQHF
V: TRBV6-2/TRBV6-3
J: TRBJ1-5

CDR3: CASSLASSGAVEQFF
V: TRBV7-6
J: TRBJ2-1

CDR3: CSVDQPHRGLRSGYTF
V: TRBV29-1
J: TRBJ1-2

CDR3: CASSPPSGGETQYF
V: TRBV5-1
J: TRBJ2-5

CDR3: CASSLESRQNIQYF
V: TRBV7-2
J: TRBJ2-4

CDR3: CASSLRDGDYNEQFF
V: TRBV7-8
J: TRBJ2-1

CDR3: CATSEAGFASNQPQHF
V: TRBV24-1
J: TRBJ1-5

CDR3: CASSIDSGHFNYGYTF
V: TRBV5-6
J: TRBJ1-2

CDR3: CASSRTGVYGYTF
V: TRBV6-5
J: TRBJ1-2

CDR3: CSADRTRRGTDTQYF
V: TRBV29-1
J: TRBJ2-3

CDR3: CASSDGGLRNQPQHF
V: TRBV6-2/TRBV6-3
J: TRBJ1-5

CDR3: CASSDLGTDYGYTF
V: TRBV10-1
J: TRBJ1-2

CDR3: CASSLGEPLENTEAFF
V: TRBV5-1
J: TRBJ1-1

CDR3: CASSQLMNSEQYF
V: TRBV3-1/TRBV3-2
J: TRBJ2-7

CDR3: CSAGGFYGYTF
V: TRBV20-1
J: TRBJ1-2

CDR3: CASSYPPWSGSYNEQFF
V: TRBV6-2/TRBV6-3
J: TRBJ2-1

CDR3: CASSLKGTGGAQPQHF
V: TRBV3-1/TRBV3-2
J: TRBJ1-5